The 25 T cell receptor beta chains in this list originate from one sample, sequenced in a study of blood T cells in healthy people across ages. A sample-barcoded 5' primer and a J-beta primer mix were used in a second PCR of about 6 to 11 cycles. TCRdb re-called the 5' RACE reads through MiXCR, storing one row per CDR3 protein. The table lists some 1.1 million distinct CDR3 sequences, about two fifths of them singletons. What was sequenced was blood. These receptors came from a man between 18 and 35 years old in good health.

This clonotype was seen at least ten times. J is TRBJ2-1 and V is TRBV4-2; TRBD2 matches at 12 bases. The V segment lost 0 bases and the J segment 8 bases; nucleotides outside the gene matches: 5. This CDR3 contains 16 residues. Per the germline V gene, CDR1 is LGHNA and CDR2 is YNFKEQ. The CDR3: CASSQELAGGLDEQFF. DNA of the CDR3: TGTGCCAGCAGCCAAGAACTAGCGGGGGGTTTAGATGAGCAGTTCTTC.

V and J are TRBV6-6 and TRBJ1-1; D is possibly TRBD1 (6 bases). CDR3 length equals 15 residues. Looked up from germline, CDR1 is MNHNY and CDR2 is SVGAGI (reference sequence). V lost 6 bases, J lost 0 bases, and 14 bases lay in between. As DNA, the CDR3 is TGTGCCAGCAGGACCCCAGGGGTCTTGAACACTGAAGCTTTCTTT. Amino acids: CASRTPGVLNTEAFF.

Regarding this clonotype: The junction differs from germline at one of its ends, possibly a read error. CDR3 coding DNA: TGTGCCAGCAGCTTTTCCACAGGTACGCAGTATTTT. This encodes CASSFSTGTQYF. The chain joins TRBV7-8 to TRBJ2-3, with a possible D match to TRBD1 (5 bases). CDR1 and CDR2 (germline): SGHVS, FQNEAQ. CDR3 size: 12 residues.

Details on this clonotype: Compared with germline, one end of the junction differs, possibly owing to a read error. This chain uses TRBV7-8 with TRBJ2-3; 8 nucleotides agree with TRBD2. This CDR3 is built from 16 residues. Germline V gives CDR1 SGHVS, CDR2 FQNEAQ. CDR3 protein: CASSLGAGATGNTRYF. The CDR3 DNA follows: TGTGCCAGCAGCTTAGGAGCGGGGGCTACGGGGAATACGCGGTATTTT.

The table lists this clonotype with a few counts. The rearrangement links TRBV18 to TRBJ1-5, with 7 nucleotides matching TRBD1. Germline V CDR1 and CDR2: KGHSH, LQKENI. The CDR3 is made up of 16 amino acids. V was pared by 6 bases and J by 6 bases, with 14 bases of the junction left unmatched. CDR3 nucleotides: TGTGCCAGCTCCCCCAGCTCCGACAGGGCGGTTCAGCCCCAGCATTTT. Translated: CASSPSSDRAVQPQHF.

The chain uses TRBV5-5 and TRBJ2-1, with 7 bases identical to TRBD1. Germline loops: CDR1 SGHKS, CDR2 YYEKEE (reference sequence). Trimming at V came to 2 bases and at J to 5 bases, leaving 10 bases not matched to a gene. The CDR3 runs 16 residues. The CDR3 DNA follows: TGTGCCAGCAGCTTACGAACAGGGGACCTGGACAATGAGCAGTTCTTC. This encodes CASSLRTGDLDNEQFF.

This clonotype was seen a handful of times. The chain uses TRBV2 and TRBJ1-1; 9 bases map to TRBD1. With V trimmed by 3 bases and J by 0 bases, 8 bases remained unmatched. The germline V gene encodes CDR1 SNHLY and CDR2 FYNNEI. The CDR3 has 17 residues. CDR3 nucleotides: TGTGCCAGCAGTGACCCGCCTGGACAGGGGTTGAACACTGAAGCTTTCTTT. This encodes CASSDPPGQGLNTEAFF.

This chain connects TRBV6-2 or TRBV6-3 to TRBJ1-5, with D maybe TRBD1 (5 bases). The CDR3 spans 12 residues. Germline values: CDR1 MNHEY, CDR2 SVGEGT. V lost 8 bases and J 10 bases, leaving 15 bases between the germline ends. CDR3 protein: CASSGTGVPQHF. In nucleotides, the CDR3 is TGTGCCAGCTCAGGGACCGGCGTACCCCAGCATTTT.

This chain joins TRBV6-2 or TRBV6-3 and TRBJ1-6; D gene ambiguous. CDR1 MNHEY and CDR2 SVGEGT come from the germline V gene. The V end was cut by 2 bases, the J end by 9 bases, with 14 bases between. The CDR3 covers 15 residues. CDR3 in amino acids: CASSYGGKRSSPLHF. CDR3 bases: TGTGCCAGCAGTTACGGAGGGAAGAGAAGTTCACCCCTCCACTTT.

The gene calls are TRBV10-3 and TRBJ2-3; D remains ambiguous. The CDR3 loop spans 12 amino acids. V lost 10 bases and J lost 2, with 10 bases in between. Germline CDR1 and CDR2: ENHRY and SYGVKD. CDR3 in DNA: TGTGCCAGTCGACAAAACACAGATACGCAGTATTTT. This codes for CASRQNTDTQYF.

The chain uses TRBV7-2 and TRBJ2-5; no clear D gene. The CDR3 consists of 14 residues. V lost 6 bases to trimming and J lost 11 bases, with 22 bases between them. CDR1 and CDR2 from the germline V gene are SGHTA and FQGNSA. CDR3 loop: CASSSTSVPNEQYF. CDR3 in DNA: TGTGCCAGCAGTAGTACCTCGGTGCCCAATGAGCAGTACTTC.

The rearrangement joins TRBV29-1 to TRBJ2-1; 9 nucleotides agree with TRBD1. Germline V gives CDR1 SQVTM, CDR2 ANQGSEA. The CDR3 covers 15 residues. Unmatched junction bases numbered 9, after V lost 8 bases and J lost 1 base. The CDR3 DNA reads TGCAGCATTAAAGGACAGGGGAGGTCCTACAATGAGCAGTTCTTC. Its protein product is CSIKGQGRSYNEQFF.

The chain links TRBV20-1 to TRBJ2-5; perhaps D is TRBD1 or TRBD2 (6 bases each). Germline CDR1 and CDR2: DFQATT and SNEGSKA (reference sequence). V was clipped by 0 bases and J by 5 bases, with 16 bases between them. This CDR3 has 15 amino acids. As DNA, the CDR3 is TGCAGTGCTAGAGAACCCACGGGGGCCCTGGAGACCCAGTACTTC. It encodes CSAREPTGALETQYF.

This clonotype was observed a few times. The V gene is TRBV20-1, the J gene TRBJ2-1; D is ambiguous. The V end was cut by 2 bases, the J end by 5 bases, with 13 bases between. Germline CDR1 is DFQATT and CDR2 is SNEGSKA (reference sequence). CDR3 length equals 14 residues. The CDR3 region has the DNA TGCAGTGCTAGATCGGTACGACAAGACAATGAGCAGTTCTTC. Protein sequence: CSARSVRQDNEQFF.

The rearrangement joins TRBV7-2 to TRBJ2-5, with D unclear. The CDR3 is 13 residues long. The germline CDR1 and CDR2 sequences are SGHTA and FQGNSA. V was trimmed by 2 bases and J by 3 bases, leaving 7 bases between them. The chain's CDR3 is CASSLWQEETQYF. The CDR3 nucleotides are TGTGCCAGCAGCTTATGGCAGGAAGAGACCCAGTACTTC.

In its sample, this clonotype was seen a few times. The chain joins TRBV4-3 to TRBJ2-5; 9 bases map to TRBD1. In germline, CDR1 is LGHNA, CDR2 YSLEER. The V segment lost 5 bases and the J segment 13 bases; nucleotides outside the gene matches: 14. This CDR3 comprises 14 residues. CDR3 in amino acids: CASSIGTGLDERYF. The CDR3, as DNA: TGCGCCAGCAGCATCGGGACAGGGTTGGATGAGCGGTACTTC.

CDR3 amino acids: CASSQVSRDRGSYNEQFF. The CDR3 DNA follows: TGTGCCAGCAGCCAAGTATCCCGGGACAGGGGTTCCTACAATGAGCAGTTCTTC. The chain links TRBV3-1 to TRBJ2-1; 10 positions agree with TRBD1. CDR3 length equals 18 residues. Germline trimming cut 1 base from V and 1 base from J; bases unmatched to any gene: 7. Germline-derived CDR1 and CDR2 are LGHDT and YNNKEL (reference sequence).

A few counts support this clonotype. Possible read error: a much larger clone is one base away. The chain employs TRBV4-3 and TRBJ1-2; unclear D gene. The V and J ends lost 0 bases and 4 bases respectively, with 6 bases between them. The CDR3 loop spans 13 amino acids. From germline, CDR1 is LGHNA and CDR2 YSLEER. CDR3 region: CASSQDYSYGYTF. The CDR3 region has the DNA TGCGCCAGCAGCCAAGATTACAGCTATGGCTACACCTTC.

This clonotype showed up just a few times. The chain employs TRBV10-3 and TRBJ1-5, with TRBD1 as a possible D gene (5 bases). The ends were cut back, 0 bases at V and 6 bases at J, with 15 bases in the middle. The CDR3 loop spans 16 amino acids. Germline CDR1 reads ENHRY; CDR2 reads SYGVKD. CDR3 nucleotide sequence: TGTGCCATCAGTGAGTCGACTCTGGCAGGGAGTCAGCCCCAGCATTTT. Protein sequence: CAISESTLAGSQPQHF.

CDR3 DNA sequence: TGTGCCAGCAGTTTATTGCCTCTGACCGCTCCCATGAGGGGTTCCTACAATGAGCAGTACTTC. It encodes CASSLLPLTAPMRGSYNEQYF. V usage is TRBV12-3 or TRBV12-4 and J usage is TRBJ2-5; D may be TRBD1 or TRBD2 (5 bases each). V was cut by 2 bases and J by 11 bases, with 39 bases left in between. The CDR3 is 21 residues long.

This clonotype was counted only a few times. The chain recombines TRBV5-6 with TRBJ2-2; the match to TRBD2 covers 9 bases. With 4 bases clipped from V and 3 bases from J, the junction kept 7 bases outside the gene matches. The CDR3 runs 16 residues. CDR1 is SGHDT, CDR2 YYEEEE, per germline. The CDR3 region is CASSPPGLAYTGELFF. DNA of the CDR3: TGTGCCAGCAGCCCCCCGGGACTAGCTTACACCGGGGAGCTGTTTTTT.

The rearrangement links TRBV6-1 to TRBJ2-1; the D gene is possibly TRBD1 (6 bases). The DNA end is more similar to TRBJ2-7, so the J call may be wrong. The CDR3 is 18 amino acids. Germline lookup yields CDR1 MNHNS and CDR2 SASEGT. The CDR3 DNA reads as TGTGCCAGCAGTGAGCCTAGAGGGGGATACCTCTCCTACAATGAGCAGTACTTC. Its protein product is CASSEPRGGYLSYNEQYF.

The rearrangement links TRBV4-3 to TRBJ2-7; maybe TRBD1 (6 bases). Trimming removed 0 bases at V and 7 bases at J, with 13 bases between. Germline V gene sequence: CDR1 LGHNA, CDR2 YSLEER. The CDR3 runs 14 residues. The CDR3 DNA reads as TGCGCCAGCAGCCAAGAAGGGGGTAGAAATGAGCAGTACTTC. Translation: CASSQEGGRNEQYF.

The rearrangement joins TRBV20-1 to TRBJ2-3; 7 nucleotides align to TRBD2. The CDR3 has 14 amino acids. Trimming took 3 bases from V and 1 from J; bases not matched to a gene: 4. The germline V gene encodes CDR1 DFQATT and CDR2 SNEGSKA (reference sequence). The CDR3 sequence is CSARTSKGTDTQYF. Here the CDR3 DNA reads TGCAGTGCTAGGACTAGCAAAGGCACAGATACGCAGTATTTT.

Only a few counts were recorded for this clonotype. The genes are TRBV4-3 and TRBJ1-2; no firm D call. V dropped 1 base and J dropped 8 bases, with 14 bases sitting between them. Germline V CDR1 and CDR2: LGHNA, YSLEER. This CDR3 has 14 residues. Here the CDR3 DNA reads TGCGCCAGCAGCCAAGGGGAAACTGGGCCGGGCTACACCTTC. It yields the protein CASSQGETGPGYTF.